Each of the 30 T cell receptor beta chains below was sequenced from the same sample in a study of cytomegalovirus exposure and HLA in healthy donors. A multiplex PCR was run with 60 Vbeta primers and 13 Jbeta primers. Method: immunoSEQ multiplex PCR; TCRdb's copy keeps in-frame clones and lacks some. The table shows around 180,000 clones, with 60% to 85% occurring only once. Sequencing input: PBMCs. The source of these receptors is a woman between 40 and 50 years old in good health and CMV-seronegative.

This clone has a handful of counts. The chain has TRBV30 and TRBJ1-3; 9 bases are a match to TRBD1. The CDR3 runs to 17 residues. Trimming cost V 0 bases and J 4 bases; bases outside gene matches: 10. Germline CDR1 is GTSNPN and CDR2 is SVGIG (reference sequence). CDR3 coding DNA: TGTGCCTGGAGTGTACCACGGACAGGGGAAGAGGGAAACACCATATATTTT. Encoded protein: CAWSVPRTGEEGNTIYF.

The V and J genes are TRBV28 and TRBJ2-7, with TRBD2 matching 12 bases. From germline, CDR1 is MDHEN and CDR2 SYDVKM. With V trimmed by 6 bases and J by 6 bases, 9 bases remained unmatched. This CDR3 comprises 15 residues. Here the CDR3 DNA reads TGTGCCAGCAGGCCCCGACTAGCGGGAGCTGTCGAGCAGTACGTC. Protein product: CASRPRLAGAVEQYV.

This clone was recorded a few times. The chain links TRBV7-9 to TRBJ2-2, with TRBD2 as a possible D gene (5 bases). The ends were cut back, 1 base at V and 7 bases at J, with 16 bases in the middle. Germline V gene data show CDR1 as SEHNR and CDR2 as FQNEAQ (reference sequence). The CDR3 loop spans 16 amino acids. DNA of the CDR3: TGTGCCAGCAGCTTAGTAGGAGGTGTTCGTGGCGGGGAGCTGTTTTTT. It codes for CASSLVGGVRGGELFF.

This chain connects TRBV7-2 to TRBJ2-3; perhaps TRBD2 as D (6 bases). V dropped 5 bases and J dropped 0 bases, with 18 bases sitting between them. The length of the CDR3 is 17 residues. Germline values: CDR1 SGHTA, CDR2 FQGNSA. Written as DNA, the CDR3 is TGTGCCAGCAGCCCCCGGAGTAGCGGTACTAGCACAGATACGCAGTATTTT. Translating it yields CASSPRSSGTSTDTQYF.

The V call is TRBV5-1, the J call TRBJ1-2, with 7 bases aligning to TRBD1. V lost 4 bases, J lost 0 bases, and 6 bases stayed unmatched. CDR1 and CDR2 (germline): SGHRS, YFSETQ. CDR3 length: 15 amino acids. CDR3 DNA sequence: TGCGCCAGCAGCCCCGGACAGGCGACTAACTATGGCTACACCTTC. Translated, it gives CASSPGQATNYGYTF. The full variable domain, in which reference TRBV5-1 and TRBJ1-2 provide the parts outside the CDR3, is KAGVTQTPRYLIKTRGQQVTLSCSPISGHRSVSWYQQTPGQGLQFLFEYFSETQRNKGNFPGRFSGRQFSNSRSEMNVSTLELGDSALYLCASSPGQATNYGYTFGSGTRLTVV.

The CDR3 loop is CASSLGGLGGEQFF. Written as DNA, the CDR3 is TGTGCCAGCAGCCTAGGGGGTTTGGGAGGTGAGCAGTTCTTC. This chain links TRBV7-6 with TRBJ2-1; tentatively, D is TRBD1 or TRBD2 (6 bases each). Germline CDR1 reads SGHVS; CDR2 reads FNYEAQ. CDR3 length: 14 amino acids. Trimming shortened V by 5 bases and J by 9 bases, and 17 bases separated the two germline ends.

This chain uses TRBV29-1 with TRBJ2-1, with 7 bases identical to TRBD2. V was pared by 7 bases and J by 7 bases, with 13 bases of the junction left unmatched. The CDR3 spans 14 residues. Germline V gene data show CDR1 as SQVTM and CDR2 as ANQGSEA. The DNA of the CDR3 is TGCAGCGCCTGTCAGGGAGGGCGTTTTAATGAGCAGTTCTTC. It specifies CSACQGGRFNEQFF.

This chain joins TRBV7-2 and TRBJ1-6; possible D gene TRBD1, 6 bases. V was clipped by 5 bases and J by 6 bases, with 14 bases between them. CDR1 is SGHTA, CDR2 FQGNSA, per germline. The CDR3 is 15 residues long. The DNA of the CDR3 is TGTGCCAGCAGCATCCAAACAGGGTCTAATTCACCCCTCCACTTT. This translates into CASSIQTGSNSPLHF.

This clone was found once. The genes are TRBV4-2 and TRBJ2-1; 9 bases fit TRBD1. J was trimmed by 0 bases and V by 4 bases; bases with no gene match: 10. CDR1 and CDR2 from the germline V gene are LGHNA and YNFKEQ. The length of the CDR3 is 18 residues. This chain's CDR3 is CASSPTGGAGSSYNEQFF. CDR3 nucleotide sequence: TGTGCCAGCAGCCCCACAGGGGGCGCGGGAAGCTCCTACAATGAGCAGTTCTTC.

J is TRBJ2-5 and V is TRBV7-9, with 11 nucleotides matching TRBD1. This CDR3 has 14 residues. CDR1 and CDR2 (germline): SEHNR, FQNEAQ (reference sequence). V shed 5 bases and J 5 bases; nucleotides not matched to a gene: 4. DNA for the CDR3: TGTGCCAGCAGCCAGGGACAGGGGGGCGAGACCCAGTACTTC. It is translated as CASSQGQGGETQYF.

V and J are TRBV29-1 and TRBJ2-1, with D possibly TRBD1 on 5 matching bases. Trimming took off 7 bases at V and 9 bases at J, with 10 bases between the two ends. This CDR3 is built from 10 residues. In germline, CDR1 is SQVTM, CDR2 ANQGSEA. CDR3 residues: CSATTAEQFF. The CDR3 coding sequence is TGCAGCGCAACGACAGCTGAGCAGTTCTTC.

This clone appeared a few times. This rearrangement joins TRBV11-3 to TRBJ1-2, with 7 nucleotides matching TRBD1. The germline V gene encodes CDR1 SGHNT and CDR2 YENEEA. CDR3 length: 14 residues. Unmatched junction bases numbered 7, after V lost 5 bases and J lost 4 bases. DNA for the CDR3: TGTGCCAGCAGCCCAGACAGGGCACCCTATGGCTACACCTTC. Residues: CASSPDRAPYGYTF.

The rearrangement uses TRBV11-2 and TRBJ2-5; D remains unclear. V was cut by 1 base and J by 2 bases, with 2 bases left in between. The CDR3 spans 12 residues. From germline, CDR1 is SGHAT and CDR2 FQNNGV. The CDR3 region has the DNA TGTGCCAGCAGCTTAGCACAAGAGACCCAGTACTTC. This gives the protein CASSLAQETQYF.

The V call is TRBV7-9, the J call TRBJ2-1; 9 bases fit TRBD1. The CDR3 is made up of 14 amino acids. Germline loops: CDR1 SEHNR, CDR2 FQNEAQ (reference sequence). V gave up 0 bases and J gave up 8 bases; unmatched junction bases: 2. For the CDR3, the DNA is TGTGCCAGCAGCTTAGCACAGGGGGCGTATGAGCAGTTCTTC. Residues: CASSLAQGAYEQFF.

This clone was detected only once. The V gene is TRBV7-8, the J gene TRBJ2-2; 7 nucleotides align to TRBD2. Germline V lookup: CDR1 SGHVS, CDR2 FQNEAQ. Trimming at V came to 5 bases and at J to 6 bases, leaving 12 bases not matched to a gene. This CDR3 has 16 amino acids. The CDR3 sequence is CASSLTGAGASGELFF. The CDR3 bases are TGTGCCAGCAGCCTTACGGGCGCGGGAGCCTCCGGGGAGCTGTTTTTT.

The CDR3 sequence is CASSFSTRAWGRTGELFF. The CDR3 DNA reads TGTGCCAGCAGTTTTTCAACCCGGGCCTGGGGGCGCACCGGGGAGCTGTTTTTT. The chain links TRBV27 to TRBJ2-2; the D gene is possibly TRBD1 (6 bases). The CDR3 length is 18 residues. Germline loops: CDR1 MNHEY, CDR2 SMNVEV (reference sequence). V lost 3 bases, J lost 4 bases, and 21 bases lay in between.

In this sample, this clone turned up a few times. The chain has TRBV4-2 and TRBJ2-1; 9 bases are shared with TRBD2. V was pared by 0 bases and J by 7 bases, with 7 bases of the junction left unmatched. Germline CDR1 and CDR2: LGHNA and YNFKEQ. The length of the CDR3 is 16 residues. CDR3 sequence: CASSQDKVAGVNEQFF. The CDR3 DNA reads TGTGCCAGCAGCCAAGATAAGGTAGCGGGGGTAAATGAGCAGTTCTTC.

V gene TRBV27 combines with J gene TRBJ1-2, with D possibly being TRBD1 (5 bases). The CDR3 totals 15 residues. Trimming removed 7 bases at V and 8 bases at J, with 23 bases between. The germline V gene encodes CDR1 MNHEY and CDR2 SMNVEV (reference sequence). The CDR3 region is CASTSQRGGEGGYTF. Here the CDR3 DNA reads TGTGCCAGCACCTCCCAGCGAGGAGGGGAAGGCGGCTACACCTTC.

The chain uses TRBV4-2 and TRBJ1-4, with 7 nucleotides matching TRBD1. Germline values: CDR1 LGHNA, CDR2 YNFKEQ. Trimming removed 2 bases from V and 4 bases from J; junction bases left unmatched: 7. The CDR3 length is 16 residues. The CDR3: CASSQSTGQYNEKLFF. The CDR3 region has the DNA TGTGCCAGCAGCCAATCCACGGGACAGTATAATGAAAAACTGTTTTTT.

A note on this clone: This CDR3 is also generated by other DNA sequences in the sample. The chain employs TRBV7-2 and TRBJ1-5, with 9 bases aligning to TRBD1. This CDR3 spans 14 amino acids. The V gene end was trimmed by 5 bases and the J gene end by 5 bases; junction bases not matched to a gene: 4. Germline V gene sequence: CDR1 SGHTA, CDR2 FQGNSA. This CDR3 reads CASSLGQGYQPQHF. The CDR3 DNA is TGTGCCAGCAGCCTAGGACAGGGGTATCAGCCCCAGCATTTT.

As DNA, the CDR3 is TGTGCCATCAGTGAGTCAGTAGGGGCTTTATCGAACACCTTC. Protein sequence: CAISESVGALSNTF. The rearrangement joins TRBV10-3 to TRBJ1-2; D possibly corresponds to TRBD1 (5 bases). The CDR3 sequence is 14 residues long. Trimming took off 0 bases at V and 12 bases at J, with 17 bases between the two ends. Germline loops: CDR1 ENHRY, CDR2 SYGVKD.

The chain employs TRBV2 and TRBJ2-2; D gene uncertain. V shed 2 bases and J shed 0 bases, with 7 bases lying between them. The CDR3 is 15 amino acids. Germline assignment: CDR1 SNHLY and CDR2 FYNNEI. As DNA, the CDR3 is TGTGCCAGCAGTGAATTTCTATCGAACACCGGGGAGCTGTTTTTT. As protein: CASSEFLSNTGELFF.

The chain couples TRBV6-5 to TRBJ1-4; TRBD1 matches at 9 bases. CDR3 size: 15 residues. Per germline, CDR1 MNHEY and CDR2 SVGAGI. Trimming at V came to 7 bases and at J to 10 bases, leaving 13 bases not matched to a gene. The CDR3 nucleotides are TGTGCCAGCACCTCCCTAAGGACAGGGGATCCAAAACTGTTTTTT. Residues: CASTSLRTGDPKLFF.

The V gene is TRBV5-1, the J gene TRBJ2-1, with 9 positions matching TRBD2. Germline-derived CDR1 and CDR2 are SGHRS and YFSETQ. The CDR3 has 16 residues. The junction had 10 bases not matched to a gene; V was cut back by 2 bases and J by 7 bases. This CDR3 is CASSLIAGDPGNEQFF. The DNA for the CDR3 is TGCGCCAGCAGCTTAATAGCGGGAGACCCGGGGAATGAGCAGTTCTTC.

This clone has only a few counts. This chain uses TRBV19 with TRBJ1-1; 7 nucleotides line up with TRBD1. This CDR3 is 12 amino acids long. Trimming cost V 5 bases and J 5 bases; bases outside gene matches: 2. Germline CDR1 reads LNHDA; CDR2 reads SQIVND (reference sequence). CDR3 loop: CASSLQGTEAFF. In nucleotides, the CDR3 is TGTGCCAGTAGTTTACAGGGGACTGAAGCTTTCTTT.

V usage is TRBV4-3 and J usage is TRBJ1-1; tentatively, D is TRBD1 (6 bases). Germline V gene data show CDR1 as LGHNA and CDR2 as YSLEER. The CDR3 totals 16 residues. The V end was cut by 0 bases, the J end by 1 base, with 12 bases between. The chain's CDR3 is CASSQEPRTENTEAFF. In DNA, the CDR3 is TGCGCCAGCAGCCAAGAACCTAGGACAGAGAACACTGAAGCTTTCTTT.

This clone has only a few counts. The chain joins TRBV10-3 to TRBJ2-3; weak D call: TRBD2 (6 bases). CDR1 ENHRY and CDR2 SYGVKD come from the germline V gene. The CDR3 totals 13 residues. V was shortened by 6 bases and J by 4 bases, with 11 bases between the two germline ends. CDR3 in amino acids: CAIRPGVADTQYF. CDR3 sequence (DNA): TGTGCCATCAGGCCGGGAGTTGCAGATACGCAGTATTTT.

This chain connects TRBV5-6 to TRBJ2-3; D is uncertain. V shed 0 bases and J shed 0 bases, with 11 bases lying between them. The CDR3 covers 16 residues. Germline V CDR1 and CDR2: SGHDT, YYEEEE. The CDR3 is CASSLARLFSTDTQYF. The CDR3 nucleotides read TGTGCCAGCAGCTTGGCGCGTCTCTTTAGCACAGATACGCAGTATTTT.

V usage is TRBV29-1 and J usage is TRBJ2-2; TRBD1 might be the D (5 bases). The CDR3 extends over 13 amino acids. Germline V gives CDR1 SQVTM, CDR2 ANQGSEA. The ends were cut back, 6 bases at V and 6 bases at J, with 14 bases in the middle. CDR3 sequence: CSVSGKGSGELFF. In DNA form, the CDR3 reads TGCAGCGTGTCAGGGAAGGGGTCCGGGGAGCTGTTTTTT.

The rearrangement links TRBV4-2 to TRBJ2-5, with D possibly matching TRBD2 (6 bases). The germline V gene encodes CDR1 LGHNA and CDR2 YNFKEQ. This CDR3 is 22 amino acids long. Trimming removed 0 bases at V and 7 bases at J, with 36 bases between. The CDR3 DNA reads TGTGCCAGCAGCCAAGAGGGTACCCCCCGGGACTCCCCCGGGCGGTCCGCGGGGACCCAGTACTTC. As protein: CASSQEGTPRDSPGRSAGTQYF.